A selection of T cell receptor beta chains follows, all from one sample in a study of T cells in Graves' hyperthyroidism and ophthalmopathy. TCRdb reprocessed the multiplex PCR reads via MiXCR and lists one record per CDR3 protein. The data contain 600,000 to 900,000 distinct CDR3 sequences, 16% of them singletons. The source material was blood. All receptors come from a man aged 18-30 years with Graves' hyperthyroidism. CDR3s include the opening cysteine and the closing phenylalanine or tryptophan. D genes are given only for firm matches. The size field is filled for only some rows; it gives once, few, many or a size class.

size	D	V	J	DNA	CDR3
many	NA	TRBV28	TRBJ1-2	TGTGCCAGCAGTTTGGGCTGGGGCGGTGGCTACACCTTC	CASSLGWGGGYTF
NA	TRBD2	TRBV5-1	TRBJ2-3	TGCGCCAGCAGCTCAACTAGCGGGGGGGGGCCCCGCACGCAGTATTTT	CASSSTSGGGPRTQYF
many	NA	TRBV28	TRBJ2-4	TGTGCCGCCGGGGGTTCGGGTCGAGCCAAAAACATTCAGTACTTC	CAAGGSGRAKNIQYF
NA	NA	TRBV7-6	TRBJ1-1	TGTGCCAGCACCCCCGCACAGGGATACACTGAAGCTTTCTTT	CASTPAQGYTEAFF
many	NA	TRBV18	TRBJ1-2	TGTGCCAGCTCACCGGGACAAGGAGTAGGCTACACCTTC	CASSPGQGVGYTF
many	NA	TRBV12-3/TRBV12-4	TRBJ1-5	TGTGCCAGCAGGGATACCATCTATAGCAATCAGCCCCAGCATTTT	CASRDTIYSNQPQHF
NA	NA	TRBV20-1	TRBJ2-1	TGCAGTGCTAGCCGAGCTTTTGAGCAGTTCTTC	CSASRAFEQFF
few	NA	TRBV6-2/TRBV6-3	TRBJ1-2	TGTGCCAGCAGTTTCGCCTCAAACAGGGCTGCCCATGGCTACACCTTC	CASSFASNRAAHGYTF
few	TRBD1	TRBV10-3	TRBJ1-2	TGTGCCATCAGTGGGCCAGGGGGCTATGGCTACACCTTC	CAISGPGGYGYTF
few	TRBD1	TRBV28	TRBJ1-2	TGTGCCAGCAGTCGACAGGGGTGGGATGGCTACACCTTC	CASSRQGWDGYTF
NA	NA	TRBV15	TRBJ1-2	TGTGCCACCAGCTCGAGATCCAACTATGGCTACACCTTC	CATSSRSNYGYTF
many	NA	TRBV12-3/TRBV12-4	TRBJ2-1	TGTGCCAGCAACCTGGGACTCCCTCGTGAGCAGTTCTTC	CASNLGLPREQFF
NA	NA	TRBV4-1	TRBJ1-1	TGCGCCAGCAGCCAGGCGGGGATCGGCACTGAAGCTTTCTTT	CASSQAGIGTEAFF
many	NA	TRBV7-9	TRBJ2-3	TGTGCCAGCAGCCCCCCTCGGCGGGCGACAGATACGCAGTATTTT	CASSPPRRATDTQYF